These 6 T cell receptor beta chains originate from one sample sequenced in a study of identical twins. TCRdb reanalysed the 5' RACE reads using MiXCR and keeps one entry per CDR3 protein. The sample contains fewer than 800,000 distinct CDR3 sequences, around 7.4% of which appear only once. The data also belong to a second study, concerning yellow fever vaccine responses in identical twins.

The specimen was PBMCs. The receptor source for this set is a woman between 18 and 29 years old in good health.

This clonotype was observed many times. This sequence joins TRBV9 and TRBJ2-3; 9 nucleotides agree with TRBD1. The CDR3 contains 15 residues. V lost 2 bases and J lost 3; bases outside the gene matches: 4. Germline-derived CDR1 and CDR2 are SGDLS and YYNGEE. In nucleotides, the CDR3 is TGTGCCAGCAGCGTGAGGGACAGGGCAACAGATACGCAGTATTTT. The encoded protein is CASSVRDRATDTQYF.

This clonotype turned up a few times. This chain joins TRBV2 and TRBJ1-5; possible D gene TRBD1, 5 bases. Germline V CDR1 and CDR2: SNHLY, FYNNEI. Trimming removed 1 base from V and 3 bases from J, with 7 bases in between. This CDR3 region has 14 residues. Here the CDR3 DNA reads TGTGCCAGCAGTGAAGAGGGGAACAATCAGCCCCAGCATTTT. As protein: CASSEEGNNQPQHF.

As DNA, the CDR3 is TGCGCCAGCAGCCCCAGTGGGGCCACCAAGGTGAGCGAGCAGTACTTC. This encodes CASSPSGATKVSEQYF. J is TRBJ2-7 and V is TRBV4-1; tentatively, D is TRBD1 (5 bases). The CDR3 is made up of 16 amino acids. Trimming removed 4 bases from V and 6 bases from J, with 22 bases in between. The V gene's germline CDR1 is MGHRA and CDR2 YSYEKL.

This clonotype has a count of ten or more. The chain is built from TRBV12-3 or TRBV12-4 and TRBJ2-7, with 8 positions matching TRBD2. Trimming removed 3 bases from V and 7 bases from J; junction bases left unmatched: 14. This CDR3 has 16 residues. The CDR3: CASSLVFAGGPGEQYF. The CDR3 DNA follows: TGTGCCAGCAGTTTGGTATTTGCGGGAGGCCCGGGAGAGCAGTACTTC.

With respect to this clonotype: At one end, the junction sequence differs from germline, possibly due to a read error. The rearrangement uses TRBV5-5 and TRBJ2-2; 8 bases match TRBD1. CDR3 length: 17 residues. Germline loops: CDR1 SGHKS, CDR2 YYEKEE (reference sequence). CDR3 region: CDSSLSVRARGPGELFF. CDR3 nucleotides: TGTGACAGCAGCCTGTCCGTCAGGGCCAGGGGGCCCGGGGAGCTGTTTTTT.

There are a few counts of this clonotype. The V call is TRBV5-6, the J call TRBJ2-4; D is ambiguous. Germline V gene sequence: CDR1 SGHDT, CDR2 YYEEEE. This CDR3 contains 11 residues. Trimming left V 2 bases short and J 8 bases short, with 5 bases between. CDR3 bases: TGTGCCAGCAGCTTCACGGACATTCAGTACTTC. Translation gives CASSFTDIQYF.